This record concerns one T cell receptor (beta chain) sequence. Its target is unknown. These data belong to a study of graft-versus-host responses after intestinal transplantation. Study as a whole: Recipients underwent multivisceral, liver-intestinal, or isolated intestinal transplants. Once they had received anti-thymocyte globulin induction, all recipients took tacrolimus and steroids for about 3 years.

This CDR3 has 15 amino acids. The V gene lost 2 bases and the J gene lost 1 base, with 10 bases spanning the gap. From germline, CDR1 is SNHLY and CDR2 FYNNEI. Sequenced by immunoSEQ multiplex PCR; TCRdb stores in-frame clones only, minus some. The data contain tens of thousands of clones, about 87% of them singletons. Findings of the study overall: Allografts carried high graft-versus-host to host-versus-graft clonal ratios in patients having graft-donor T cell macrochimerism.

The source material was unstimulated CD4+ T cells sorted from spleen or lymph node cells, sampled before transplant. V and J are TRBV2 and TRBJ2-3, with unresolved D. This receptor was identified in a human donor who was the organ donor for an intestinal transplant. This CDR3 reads CASSEPEYGTDTQYF. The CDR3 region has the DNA TGTGCCAGCAGTGAACCTGAGTATGGCACAGATACGCAGTATTTT.